This T cell receptor (beta chain) came from a study of control samples from healthy donors and cancer patients. V was clipped by 0 bases and J by 6 bases, with 9 bases between them. Germline V gene lookup returns CDR1 MNHEY and CDR2 SMNVEV (reference sequence). CDR3 size: 13 residues. TCRdb keeps only in-frame clones here, not all; method: immunoSEQ multiplex PCR. This table holds 120,000 or so clones, just over 90% found once. The rearrangement joins TRBV27 to TRBJ2-7, with D hard to call. Sequenced sample: blood. This clonotype was sampled from a woman between 18 and 29 years old in good health. CDR3 residues: CASSLSWSSEQYF. The DNA of the CDR3 is TGTGCCAGCAGTTTATCGTGGAGTTCCGAGCAGTACTTC.